The entry that follows covers one T cell receptor beta chain sequence. Its antigen is undetermined. RNA, at roughly 0.45 to 1 ug, was reverse transcribed with random hexamers. The CDR3 of TCR beta was amplified by immunoSEQ multiplex PCR across 54 Vbeta and 13 Jbeta. Each CDR3 protein is one row after TCRdb ran MiXCR on the immunoSEQ multiplex PCR reads. The sample records roughly 200,000 distinct CDR3 sequences, 95% being singletons. CD8+ and CD4+ T cells taken from blood had their TCR beta sequenced. These data originate in a study of CD8 T cells in Susac syndrome. The length of the CDR3 is 13 residues. V was pared by 3 bases and J by 12 bases, with 12 bases between. Germline V CDR1 and CDR2: SEHNR, FQNEAQ (reference sequence). Study-wide results and limits: The relatively small number of individuals in the TCR sequencing and HLA analysis was acknowledged by the study.

Sequenced input: CD4+ T cells from PBMCs. The origin of this receptor is a human donor with multiple sclerosis. J is TRBJ1-6 and V is TRBV7-9; D gene ambiguous. In DNA, the CDR3 is TGTGCCAGCAGCTTTAAGGAAGTGGTACCCCTCCACTTT. It encodes CASSFKEVVPLHF.